The clone carrying this TCR beta chain has a handful of counts. The antigen is undetermined. The sample comes from a study of shared clonotypes between healthy human individuals. Study-wide background: The donor pool was made up of a couple of women and a few men aged 18 to 49. Overall study results and limits: Shared across a handful of donors were roughly 5% of the naive CD4 clonotypes. Exclusively blood specimens were collected; tissue repertoires likely differ.

The data were produced by immunoSEQ multiplex PCR, yet TCRdb's version contains in-frame clones alone and is incomplete. Of over 150,000 clones in the sample, roughly 70% were seen once. Trimming took 4 bases from V and 6 from J, leaving 11 bases between them. CDR3 length equals 13 residues. The germline CDR1 and CDR2 sequences are MNHEY and SMNVEV (reference sequence). The specimen sequenced was memory CD4+ T cells sorted from blood. Subset specified: CD45RA-negative fraction. This chain uses TRBV27 with TRBJ2-3; no reliable D call. The receptor was isolated from a man younger than 40 in good health. The CDR3 spells CASSSAQQDTQYF. The CDR3 nucleotides read TGTGCCAGCAGTTCGGCGCAGCAGGATACGCAGTATTTT.